These 26 T cell receptor beta chains were all obtained from the same sample, sequenced in a study of T cells in Graves' hyperthyroidism and ophthalmopathy. The TCR beta CDR3 regions underwent amplification using RNA transcripts as the source. Primed by the HTBI set, a first-round RT-PCR was run on the TCR CDR3. Each CDR3 protein is one row after TCRdb ran MiXCR on the multiplex PCR reads. The sample includes 300,000 to 400,000 distinct CDR3 sequences, under 15% seen only once; the top ten take over 8.5%. Material: blood. The receptor source for this set is a woman aged 18-29 years with Graves' hyperthyroidism.

This clonotype was counted many times. The chain carries TRBV6-1 and TRBJ2-5; TRBD2 aligns across 12 bases. This CDR3 spans 17 amino acids. Losses at the gene ends were 3 bases for V and 5 bases for J; bases not matched to a gene: 10. Germline lookup yields CDR1 MNHNS and CDR2 SASEGT. CDR3 in DNA: TGTGCCAGCAGTGATTCTAGCGGGAGGGCCTGGGGGGAGACCCAGTACTTC. It codes for CASSDSSGRAWGETQYF.

This clonotype turned up a few times. This sequence may be a read error, since a much larger clone differs from it by one base. V gene TRBV12-3 or TRBV12-4 combines with J gene TRBJ2-2; D remains ambiguous. The CDR3 is 12 residues long. V lost 5 bases and J 1 base, leaving 2 bases between the germline ends. CDR3 residues: CASSKNTGELFF. CDR3 in DNA: TGTGCCAGCAGTAAGAACACCGGGGAGCTGTTTTTT.

There are many counts of this clonotype. V and J are TRBV20-1 and TRBJ2-6; D uncertain. This CDR3 contains 15 residues. CDR1 DFQATT and CDR2 SNEGSKA come from the germline V gene (reference sequence). V was trimmed by 1 base and J by 6 bases, leaving 13 bases between them. CDR3 loop: CSARATADVANVLTF. The CDR3 bases are TGCAGTGCTAGAGCGACGGCAGACGTGGCCAACGTCCTGACTTTC.

This clonotype was observed a few times. The CDR3 bases are TGTGCCAGCGCTCCGGGGGAGACGAACACTGAAGCTTTCTTT. This translates into CASAPGETNTEAFF. V and J are TRBV12-3 or TRBV12-4 and TRBJ1-1, with a possible D match to TRBD1 (5 bases). The CDR3 is 14 amino acids. V lost 8 bases to trimming and J lost 1 base, with 14 bases between them.

The J gene is TRBJ2-3, the V gene TRBV18; tentatively, D is TRBD2 (6 bases). Germline CDR1 KGHSH, CDR2 LQKENI. The ends were cut back, 0 bases at V and 2 bases at J, with 12 bases in the middle. CDR3 length equals 16 residues. CDR3 region: CASSPPRGGLTDTQYF. The CDR3, as DNA: TGTGCCAGCTCACCACCGAGGGGAGGCCTCACAGATACGCAGTATTTT.

This clonotype showed up many times. This rearrangement joins TRBV27 to TRBJ1-5, with D possibly matching TRBD1 (5 bases). Germline V gives CDR1 MNHEY, CDR2 SMNVEV (reference sequence). V was pared by 5 bases and J by 5 bases, with 10 bases between. The length of the CDR3 is 13 residues. CDR3: CASSARAYQPQHF. For the CDR3, the DNA is TGTGCCAGCAGTGCCAGGGCTTATCAGCCCCAGCATTTT.

J is TRBJ2-1 and V is TRBV3-1; 14 positions agree with TRBD2. CDR1 and CDR2 from the germline V gene are LGHDT and YNNKEL (reference sequence). CDR3 length: 15 residues. J gave up 8 bases and V 5 bases, and 5 bases lay outside the gene matches. This CDR3 reads CASSRTSGGWDEQFF. CDR3 DNA sequence: TGTGCCAGCAGCAGGACTAGCGGGGGGTGGGATGAGCAGTTCTTC.

This sequence joins TRBV6-2 or TRBV6-3 and TRBJ1-2; D is possibly TRBD1 (5 bases). Per germline, CDR1 MNHEY and CDR2 SVGEGT. Trimming removed 2 bases from V and 4 bases from J, with 8 bases in between. The CDR3 extends over 13 amino acids. The CDR3 DNA reads TGTGCCAGCAGTTACGAACAGGTCTATGGCTACACCTTC. Protein product: CASSYEQVYGYTF.

This clonotype has ten or more counts. This chain uses TRBV28 with TRBJ2-7; tentatively, D is TRBD2 (6 bases). V lost 7 bases to trimming and J lost 3 bases, with 10 bases between them. From germline, CDR1 is MDHEN and CDR2 SYDVKM. The CDR3 has 12 amino acids. DNA of the CDR3: TGTGCCAGCAACCCCGGGGGCTACGAGCAGTACTTC. Translating gives CASNPGGYEQYF.

This clonotype was observed many times. The chain employs TRBV10-3 and TRBJ2-7, with D tentatively TRBD2 (5 bases). CDR3 length: 13 residues. Trimming left V 10 bases short and J 0 bases short, with 13 bases between. Germline lookup yields CDR1 ENHRY and CDR2 SYGVKD. For the CDR3, the DNA is TGTGCCACCCTGCTAGCAGGCTCCTACGAGCAGTACTTC. Translation gives CATLLAGSYEQYF.

In its sample, this clonotype was seen many times. The V gene is TRBV20-1, the J gene TRBJ1-2; possible D gene TRBD1, 5 bases. The V gene's germline CDR1 is DFQATT and CDR2 SNEGSKA (reference sequence). The V end was cut by 5 bases, the J end by 3 bases, with 13 bases between. The CDR3 has 13 amino acids. The CDR3 DNA sequence: TGCAGTGCTCCGACAGAGTCAGACTATGGCTACACCTTC. Its translation: CSAPTESDYGYTF.

Many counts were recorded for this clonotype. V gene TRBV19 combines with J gene TRBJ1-5; 7 nucleotides align to TRBD1. Per the germline V gene, CDR1 is LNHDA and CDR2 is SQIVND (reference sequence). The CDR3 loop spans 16 amino acids. V trimming: 5 bases; J trimming: 1 base; junction bases outside the gene matches: 8. The CDR3 coding sequence is TGTGCCAGTAGTTGGACAGGAATGGGGAGCAATCAGCCCCAGCATTTT. This translates into CASSWTGMGSNQPQHF.

This clonotype was seen repeatedly, ten times or more. V and J are TRBV19 and TRBJ1-1; TRBD1 agrees at 7 bases. The CDR3 consists of 16 residues. The J segment lost 0 bases and the V segment lost 8 bases, leaving 12 bases of the junction unmatched. Germline V lookup: CDR1 LNHDA, CDR2 SQIVND (reference sequence). CDR3 region: CASPPGQSNLNTEAFF. CDR3 in DNA: TGTGCCAGTCCACCGGGACAGTCAAATTTGAACACTGAAGCTTTCTTT.

This clonotype came up many times. V is TRBV19 and J is TRBJ2-7; D ambiguous. The V gene's germline CDR1 is LNHDA and CDR2 SQIVND (reference sequence). The CDR3 totals 13 residues. The ends were cut back, 8 bases at V and 2 bases at J, with 13 bases in the middle. The CDR3 nucleotides read TGTGCCAGTGGCTGGTTAACCCCCTACGAGCAGTACTTC. Protein product: CASGWLTPYEQYF.

There are a few counts of this clonotype. This chain joins TRBV6-1 and TRBJ1-1, with D perhaps matching TRBD1 (6 bases). CDR3 length: 12 amino acids. Germline lookup yields CDR1 MNHNS and CDR2 SASEGT. Trimming cost V 4 bases and J 7 bases, with 10 bases left between them. The DNA for the CDR3 is TGTGCCAGCAGTGTACAGGGTGGTGAAGCTTTCTTT. Translating gives CASSVQGGEAFF.

This clonotype showed up just a few times. J is TRBJ1-2 and V is TRBV19; 9 bases align to TRBD1. The V segment lost 3 bases and the J segment 3 bases; nucleotides outside the gene matches: 8. Germline V lookup: CDR1 LNHDA, CDR2 SQIVND (reference sequence). The CDR3 sequence is 16 residues long. The CDR3 protein is CASSMGQGVFDYGYTF. Here the CDR3 DNA reads TGTGCCAGTAGTATGGGACAGGGAGTTTTCGACTATGGCTACACCTTC.

Ten or more counts support this clonotype. The V and J genes are TRBV27 and TRBJ2-5; D unresolved. Germline V CDR1 and CDR2: MNHEY, SMNVEV (reference sequence). The V gene lost 6 bases and the J gene lost 9 bases, with 17 bases spanning the gap. This CDR3 contains 13 residues. The chain's CDR3 is CASRGTGLLAQYF. In DNA form, the CDR3 reads TGTGCCAGCAGAGGAACGGGTCTGTTGGCCCAGTACTTC.

Regarding this clonotype: Being one base from a much bigger clone, this may be a read error. The J gene is TRBJ2-7, the V gene TRBV27; no clear D. Germline lookup yields CDR1 MNHEY and CDR2 SMNVEV (reference sequence). The CDR3 sequence is 14 residues long. The V end was cut by 8 bases, the J end by 2 bases, with 16 bases between. The CDR3 is CASRRVPSPYEQYF. Written as DNA, the CDR3 is TGTGCCAGCCGACGGGTCCCGAGCCCCTACGAGCAGTACTTC.

This chain connects TRBV20-1 to TRBJ2-7; 11 bases map to TRBD2. This CDR3 is built from 17 residues. Germline CDR1 is DFQATT and CDR2 is SNEGSKA (reference sequence). J was trimmed by 6 bases and V by 6 bases; bases with no gene match: 19. The DNA for the CDR3 is TGCAGTGCCCTTCGACCGGGACTAGCGGCCGCTATTTCCGAGCAGTACTTC. This sequence encodes CSALRPGLAAAISEQYF.

This clonotype was recorded a few times. The chain combines TRBV25-1 with TRBJ2-3; no definite D call. Per germline, CDR1 MGHDK and CDR2 SYGVNS. The CDR3 consists of 15 residues. Trimming cost V 8 bases and J 0 bases, with 15 bases left between them. Written as DNA, the CDR3 is TGTGCCAGCTCTCTCCCTTTCCCAAGCACAGATACGCAGTATTTT. Protein: CASSLPFPSTDTQYF.

This chain connects TRBV4-3 to TRBJ2-1, with a weak D call TRBD2 (6 bases). The CDR3 runs to 17 residues. CDR1 and CDR2 (germline): LGHNA, YSLEER. V shed 4 bases and J shed 7 bases, with 23 bases lying between them. The CDR3 reads CASSRETSFGPGNEQFF. The DNA of the CDR3 is TGCGCCAGCAGCCGGGAGACTAGTTTTGGGCCTGGGAATGAGCAGTTCTTC.

J is TRBJ1-5 and V is TRBV7-8; a weak D match, TRBD1 (5 bases). V shed 5 bases and J shed 5 bases, with 16 bases lying between them. The CDR3 consists of 15 residues. Looked up from germline, CDR1 is SGHVS and CDR2 is FQNEAQ. CDR3 loop: CASSPHTWDDQPQHF. CDR3 nucleotides: TGTGCCAGCAGCCCCCATACGTGGGACGATCAGCCCCAGCATTTT. The full variable domain, its missing parts supplied by reference TRBV7-8 and TRBJ1-5, is GAGVSQSPRYKVAKRGQDVALRCDPISGHVSLFWYQQALGQGPEFLTYFQNEAQLDKSGLPSDRFFAERPEGSVSTLKIQRTQQEDSAVYLCASSPHTWDDQPQHFGDGTRLSIL.

There are a few counts of this clonotype. The rearrangement uses TRBV28 and TRBJ1-2; no clear D. The CDR3 extends over 11 amino acids. CDR1 MDHEN and CDR2 SYDVKM come from the germline V gene. Trimming took off 4 bases at V and 14 bases at J, with 14 bases between the two ends. CDR3 protein: CASSYQWLETF. In DNA form, the CDR3 reads TGTGCCAGCAGTTATCAGTGGCTAGAGACCTTC.

Comment on this clonotype: A junction boundary mismatches the germline segment, possibly from a read error. This rearrangement joins TRBV6-2 or TRBV6-3 to TRBJ1-4; the D gene is possibly TRBD1 (6 bases). Per germline, CDR1 MNHEY and CDR2 SVGEGT. This CDR3 comprises 15 residues. CDR3 in amino acids: CVSSVEGRGIEKLFF. The CDR3 nucleotides read TGTGTCAGCAGTGTCGAAGGCAGGGGTATTGAAAAACTGTTTTTT.

On this clonotype itself: One base away lies a much larger clone, so this may be a sequencing read error. The V gene is TRBV2, the J gene TRBJ2-2; weak D call: TRBD1 (7 bases). Deletions cut 2 bases from V and 4 bases from J, with 8 bases between. Germline CDR1 and CDR2: SNHLY and FYNNEI. The length of the CDR3 is 14 residues. Here the CDR3 reads CASSEQGGTGELFF. CDR3 bases: TGTGCCAGCAGTGAACAGGGGGGCACCGGGGAGCTGTTTTTT.

This clonotype was picked up many times. The chain couples TRBV6-2 or TRBV6-3 to TRBJ1-5, with no clear D. Germline V lookup: CDR1 MNHEY, CDR2 SVGEGT. V lost 0 bases, J lost 2 bases, and 14 bases lay in between. The CDR3 is 17 amino acids. CDR3 loop: CASSYSDVNWGNQPQHF. The CDR3 DNA follows: TGTGCCAGCAGTTACTCCGACGTGAACTGGGGCAATCAGCCCCAGCATTTT.